This T cell receptor (beta chain) is drawn from a study of blood T cell repertoires in COVID-19. Study at large: From the United States, Italy and Spain came samples of acute and convalescent COVID-19. Sources were T cells, B-cell-depleted T cells, or PBMCs; the material itself was cDNA or gDNA.

V lost 5 bases and J 3 bases, leaving 18 bases between the germline ends. The CDR3 runs 16 residues. Germline V gives CDR1 SGHAT, CDR2 FQNNGV. In the authors' methods: Using reference gene primer amplification, nucleated cell counts were estimated. The repertoire was sequenced with immunoSEQ multiplex PCR; TCRdb's copy has only in-frame clones and lacks some. V, J and clone size were drawn from that table, and D and trimming were deduced from the DNA. The table shows some 90,000 clones, with roughly 80% occurring only once. Sequencing was carried out using peripheral blood. The TCR comes from a woman aged 70-85 years with acute or convalescent COVID-19. The chain is built from TRBV11-2 and TRBJ2-3, with D possibly TRBD1 on 6 matching bases. The CDR3 nucleotides are TGTGCCAGCAGCGCAAGGGTGACAGGTGAAACAGATACGCAGTATTTT. Its translation is CASSARVTGETDTQYF.